This entry features one T cell receptor beta chain sequence. Its antigen is as yet unknown. Thyroid ultrasound and orbital computed tomography, with clinical symptoms and serum thyroxine and TRAb, informed diagnoses. The data belong to a study of T cells in Graves' hyperthyroidism and ophthalmopathy. Regions amplified from RNA transcripts were the TCR beta CDR3 regions. RT-PCR in the first round (using the HTBI primer set) targeted the TCR CDR3. MiXCR, run by TCRdb on the multiplex PCR reads, gives a single entry per CDR3 protein. The table has roughly 570,000 distinct CDR3 sequences, about 45% seen once. The V gene end was trimmed by 0 bases and the J gene end by 5 bases; junction bases not matched to a gene: 12. CDR1 is ENHRY and CDR2 is SYGVKD in the germline V gene. This CDR3 comprises 18 residues. Study outcomes and limitations: Most expanded thyroid clonotypes above 0.001 recurred in blood.

The TCR was taken from an adult woman with Graves' disease, either hyperthyroidism or ophthalmopathy (not recorded which). V and J are TRBV10-3 and TRBJ1-5, with 8 bases fitting TRBD1. Sequencing used peripheral blood or thyroid tissue (not recorded which). This CDR3 reads CAISESDQGAPLDQPQHF. The CDR3 bases are TGTGCCATCAGTGAGTCAGACCAGGGGGCCCCCTTAGATCAGCCCCAGCATTTT.